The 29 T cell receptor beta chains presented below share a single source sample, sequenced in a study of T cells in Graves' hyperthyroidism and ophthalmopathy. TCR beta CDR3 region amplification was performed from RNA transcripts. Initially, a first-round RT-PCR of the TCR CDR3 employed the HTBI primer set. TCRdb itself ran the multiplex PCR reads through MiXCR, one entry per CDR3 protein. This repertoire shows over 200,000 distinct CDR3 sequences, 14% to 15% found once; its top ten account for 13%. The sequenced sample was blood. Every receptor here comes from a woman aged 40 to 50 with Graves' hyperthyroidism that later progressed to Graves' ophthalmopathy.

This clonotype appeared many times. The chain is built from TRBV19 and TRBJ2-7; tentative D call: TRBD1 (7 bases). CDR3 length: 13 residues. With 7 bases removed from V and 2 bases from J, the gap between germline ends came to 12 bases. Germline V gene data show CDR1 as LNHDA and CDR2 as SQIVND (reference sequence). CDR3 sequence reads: CASTPRGAYEQYF. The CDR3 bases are TGTGCCAGTACGCCCAGGGGGGCCTACGAGCAGTACTTC.

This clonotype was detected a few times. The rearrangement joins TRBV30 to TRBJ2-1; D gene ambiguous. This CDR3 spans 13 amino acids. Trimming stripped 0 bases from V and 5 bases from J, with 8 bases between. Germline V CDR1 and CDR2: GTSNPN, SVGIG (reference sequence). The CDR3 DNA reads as TGTGCCTGGAGTGTAATACAACACAATGAGCAGTTCTTC. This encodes CAWSVIQHNEQFF.

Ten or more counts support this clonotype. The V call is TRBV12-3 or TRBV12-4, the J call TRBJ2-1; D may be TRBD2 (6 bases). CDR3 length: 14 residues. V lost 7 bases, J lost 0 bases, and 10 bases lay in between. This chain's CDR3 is CASKIGSSYNEQFF. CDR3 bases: TGTGCCAGCAAAATCGGGAGCTCCTACAATGAGCAGTTCTTC.

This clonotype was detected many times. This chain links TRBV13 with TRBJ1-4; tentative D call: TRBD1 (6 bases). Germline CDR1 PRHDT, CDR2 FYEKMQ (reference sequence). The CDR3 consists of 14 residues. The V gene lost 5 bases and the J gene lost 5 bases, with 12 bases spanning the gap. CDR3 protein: CASSDRSVNEKLFF. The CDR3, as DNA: TGTGCCAGCAGCGACAGGTCCGTCAATGAAAAACTGTTTTTT.

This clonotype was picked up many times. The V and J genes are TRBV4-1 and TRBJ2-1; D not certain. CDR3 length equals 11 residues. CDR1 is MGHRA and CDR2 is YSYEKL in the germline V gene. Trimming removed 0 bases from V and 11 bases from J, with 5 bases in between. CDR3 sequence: CASSQDNQQFF. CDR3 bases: TGCGCCAGCAGCCAAGATAATCAGCAGTTCTTC.

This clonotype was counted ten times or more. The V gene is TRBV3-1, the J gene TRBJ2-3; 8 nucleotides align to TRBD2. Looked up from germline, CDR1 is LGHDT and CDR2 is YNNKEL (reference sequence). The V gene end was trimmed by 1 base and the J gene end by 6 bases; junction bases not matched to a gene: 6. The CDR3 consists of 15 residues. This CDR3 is CASSQAAGGRDTQYF. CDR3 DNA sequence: TGTGCCAGCAGCCAAGCGGCGGGAGGCAGGGATACGCAGTATTTT.

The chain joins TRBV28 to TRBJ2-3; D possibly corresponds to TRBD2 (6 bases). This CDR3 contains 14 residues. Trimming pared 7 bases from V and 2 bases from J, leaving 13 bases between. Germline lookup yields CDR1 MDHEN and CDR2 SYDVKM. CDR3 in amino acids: CASTSGLATDTQYF. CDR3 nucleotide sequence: TGTGCCAGCACGTCGGGACTTGCCACAGATACGCAGTATTTT. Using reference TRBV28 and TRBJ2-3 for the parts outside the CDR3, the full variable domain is DVKVTQSSRYLVKRTGEKVFLECVQDMDHENMFWYRQDPGLGLRLIYFSYDVKMKEKGDIPEGYSVSREKKERFSLILESASTNQTSMYLCASTSGLATDTQYFGPGTRLTVL.

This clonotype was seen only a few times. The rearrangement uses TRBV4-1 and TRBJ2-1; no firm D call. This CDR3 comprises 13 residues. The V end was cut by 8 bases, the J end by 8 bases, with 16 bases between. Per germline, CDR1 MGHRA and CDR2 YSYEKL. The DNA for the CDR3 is TGCGCCAGCGGTTGGGCCCCAGATGATGAGCAGTTCTTC. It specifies CASGWAPDDEQFF.

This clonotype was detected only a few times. As DNA, the CDR3 is TGTGCCAGCAGCTTGGAACTAGGATACAATGAGCAGTTCTTC. Translation gives CASSLELGYNEQFF. V and J are TRBV5-6 and TRBJ2-1; D is perhaps TRBD2 (5 bases). The germline gives CDR1 SGHDT, CDR2 YYEEEE. V was pared by 0 bases and J by 4 bases, with 8 bases between. CDR3 length equals 14 residues.

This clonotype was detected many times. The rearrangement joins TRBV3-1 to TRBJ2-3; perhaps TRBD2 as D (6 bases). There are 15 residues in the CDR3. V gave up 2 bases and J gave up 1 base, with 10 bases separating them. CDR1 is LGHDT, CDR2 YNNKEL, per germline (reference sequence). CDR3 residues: CASSQTGTRTDTQYF. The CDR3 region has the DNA TGTGCCAGCAGCCAAACCGGGACTCGCACAGATACGCAGTATTTT.

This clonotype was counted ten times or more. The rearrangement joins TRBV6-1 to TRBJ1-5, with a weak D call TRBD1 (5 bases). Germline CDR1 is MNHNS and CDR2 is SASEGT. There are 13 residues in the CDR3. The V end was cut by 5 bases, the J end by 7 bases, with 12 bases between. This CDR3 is CASSQTWGQPQHF. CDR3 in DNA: TGTGCCAGCAGTCAGACATGGGGGCAGCCCCAGCATTTT.

The CDR3 nucleotides are TGTGCCAGCAGCTTGGTACAGGGGGCCTACAATGAGCAGTTCTTC. Amino acids: CASSLVQGAYNEQFF. V gene TRBV3-1 combines with J gene TRBJ2-1; TRBD1 aligns across 8 bases. CDR1 is LGHDT and CDR2 is YNNKEL in the germline V gene (reference sequence). J lost 2 bases, V lost 5 bases, and 5 bases had no gene match. The length of the CDR3 is 15 residues.

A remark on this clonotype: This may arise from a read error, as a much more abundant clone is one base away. CDR3 DNA: TGTGCCAGCAGCGTAGGCGTCGGGGATACGCAGTATTTT. This codes for CASSVGVGDTQYF. The chain has TRBV9 and TRBJ2-3; no definite D call. Germline loops: CDR1 SGDLS, CDR2 YYNGEE. Trimming took 0 bases from V and 6 from J, leaving 8 bases between them. The CDR3 is made up of 13 amino acids.

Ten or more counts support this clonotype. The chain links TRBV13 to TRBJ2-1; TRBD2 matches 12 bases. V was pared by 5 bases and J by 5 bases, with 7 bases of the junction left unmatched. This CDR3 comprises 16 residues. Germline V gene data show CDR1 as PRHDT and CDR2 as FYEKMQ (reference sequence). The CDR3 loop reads CASSSRLAGVHNEQFF. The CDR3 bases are TGTGCCAGCAGCAGTCGACTAGCGGGAGTTCACAATGAGCAGTTCTTC. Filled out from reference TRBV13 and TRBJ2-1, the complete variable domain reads AAGVIQSPRHLIKEKRETATLKCYPIPRHDTVYWYQQGPGQDPQFLISFYEKMQSDKGSIPDRFSAQQFSDYHSELNMSSLELGDSALYFCASSSRLAGVHNEQFFGPGTRLTVL.

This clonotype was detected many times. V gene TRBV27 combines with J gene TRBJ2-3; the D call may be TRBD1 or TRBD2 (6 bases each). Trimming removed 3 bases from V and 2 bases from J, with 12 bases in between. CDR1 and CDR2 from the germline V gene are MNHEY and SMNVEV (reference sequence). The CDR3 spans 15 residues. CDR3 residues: CASSFTGANTDTQYF. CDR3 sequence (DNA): TGTGCCAGCAGTTTCACGGGGGCGAACACAGATACGCAGTATTTT.

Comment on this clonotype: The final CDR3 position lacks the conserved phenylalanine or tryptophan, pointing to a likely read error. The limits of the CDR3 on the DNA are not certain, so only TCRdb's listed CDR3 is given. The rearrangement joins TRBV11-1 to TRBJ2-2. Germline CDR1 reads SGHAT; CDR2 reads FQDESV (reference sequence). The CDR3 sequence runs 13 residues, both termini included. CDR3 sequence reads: CASSSGNTGELSL.

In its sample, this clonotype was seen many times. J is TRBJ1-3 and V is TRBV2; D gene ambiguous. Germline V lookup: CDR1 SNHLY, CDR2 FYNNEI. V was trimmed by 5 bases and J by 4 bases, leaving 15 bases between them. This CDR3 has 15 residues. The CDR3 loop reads CASSSLGLEGNTIYF. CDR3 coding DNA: TGTGCCAGCAGTTCCCTAGGGTTGGAAGGAAACACCATATATTTT.

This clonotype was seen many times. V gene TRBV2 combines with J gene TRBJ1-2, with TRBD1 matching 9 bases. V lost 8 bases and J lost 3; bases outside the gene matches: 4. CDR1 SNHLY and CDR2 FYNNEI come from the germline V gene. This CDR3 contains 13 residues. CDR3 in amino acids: CASGDRGYYGYTF. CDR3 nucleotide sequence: TGTGCCAGCGGCGACAGGGGGTACTATGGCTACACCTTC.

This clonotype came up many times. CDR3 nucleotide sequence: TGTGCCAGTAGTATCTTGGCTAGCGGGAGGCATACGCAGTATTTT. Translation gives CASSILASGRHTQYF. This chain uses TRBV19 with TRBJ2-3; 11 bases are shared with TRBD2. CDR3 length equals 15 residues. V trimming: 3 bases; J trimming: 7 bases; junction bases outside the gene matches: 6. The germline CDR1 and CDR2 sequences are LNHDA and SQIVND (reference sequence).

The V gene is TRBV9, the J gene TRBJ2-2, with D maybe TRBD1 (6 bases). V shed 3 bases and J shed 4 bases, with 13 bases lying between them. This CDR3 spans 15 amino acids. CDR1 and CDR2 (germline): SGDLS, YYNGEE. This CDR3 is CASSGPGHFTGELFF. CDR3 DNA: TGTGCCAGCAGCGGCCCGGGACATTTCACCGGGGAGCTGTTTTTT.

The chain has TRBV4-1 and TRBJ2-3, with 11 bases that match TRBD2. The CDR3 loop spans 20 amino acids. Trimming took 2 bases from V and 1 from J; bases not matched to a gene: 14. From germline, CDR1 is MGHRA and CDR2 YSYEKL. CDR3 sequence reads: CASSQPRGTSGLTGTDTQYF. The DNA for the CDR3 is TGCGCCAGCAGCCAACCGCGCGGGACTAGCGGTCTGACTGGCACAGATACGCAGTATTTT.

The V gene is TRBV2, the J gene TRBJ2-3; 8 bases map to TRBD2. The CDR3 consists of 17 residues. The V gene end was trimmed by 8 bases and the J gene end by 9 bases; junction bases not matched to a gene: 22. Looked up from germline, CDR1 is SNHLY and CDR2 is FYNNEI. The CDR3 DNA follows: TGTGCCAGCGGGGGACTAGTGACCCGGCGTTCCCAGCTAACGCAGTATTTT. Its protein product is CASGGLVTRRSQLTQYF.

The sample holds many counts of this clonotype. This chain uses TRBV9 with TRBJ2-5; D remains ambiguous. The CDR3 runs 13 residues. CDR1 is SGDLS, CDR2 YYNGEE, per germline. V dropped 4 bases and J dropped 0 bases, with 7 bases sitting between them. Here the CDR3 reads CASSPLNQETQYF. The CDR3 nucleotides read TGTGCCAGCAGCCCCCTAAACCAAGAGACCCAGTACTTC.

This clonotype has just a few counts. CDR3 in DNA: TGTGCCAGCAGTTTATCCTGGGTCAATCAGCCCCAGCATTTT. Protein product: CASSLSWVNQPQHF. This sequence joins TRBV28 and TRBJ1-5; D is unresolved. Trimming removed 1 base from V and 3 bases from J, with 7 bases in between. The CDR3 is 14 residues long. Germline lookup yields CDR1 MDHEN and CDR2 SYDVKM.

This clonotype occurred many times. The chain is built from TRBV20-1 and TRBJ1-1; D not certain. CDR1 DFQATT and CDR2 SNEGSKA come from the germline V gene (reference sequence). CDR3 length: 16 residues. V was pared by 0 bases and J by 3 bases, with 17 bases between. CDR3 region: CSARDFGWVKDTEAFF. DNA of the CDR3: TGCAGTGCTAGAGATTTCGGGTGGGTGAAAGACACTGAAGCTTTCTTT.

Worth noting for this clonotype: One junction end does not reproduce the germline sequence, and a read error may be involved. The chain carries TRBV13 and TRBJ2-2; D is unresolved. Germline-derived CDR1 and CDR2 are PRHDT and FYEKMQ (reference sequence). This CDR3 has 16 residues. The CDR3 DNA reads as TGTGCCAGCAGCTTAGGCCTTCTGGGGTACACCTGGGAGCTGTTTTTT. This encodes CASSLGLLGYTWELFF.

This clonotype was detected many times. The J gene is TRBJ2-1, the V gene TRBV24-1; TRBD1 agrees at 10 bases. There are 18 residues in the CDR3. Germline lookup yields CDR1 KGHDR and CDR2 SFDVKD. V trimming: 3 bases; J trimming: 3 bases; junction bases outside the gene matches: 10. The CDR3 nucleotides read TGTGCCACCAGTGATCATAAACTTGGGACAGGGGTCTACAATGAGCAGTTCTTC. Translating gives CATSDHKLGTGVYNEQFF.

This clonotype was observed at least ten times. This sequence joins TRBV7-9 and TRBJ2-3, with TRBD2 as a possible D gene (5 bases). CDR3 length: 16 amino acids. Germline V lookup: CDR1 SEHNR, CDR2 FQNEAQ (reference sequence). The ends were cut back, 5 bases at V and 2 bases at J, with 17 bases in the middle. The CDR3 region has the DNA TGTGCCAGCAGCCCCGGGGTCCTTTTCTCCACAGATACGCAGTATTTT. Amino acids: CASSPGVLFSTDTQYF.

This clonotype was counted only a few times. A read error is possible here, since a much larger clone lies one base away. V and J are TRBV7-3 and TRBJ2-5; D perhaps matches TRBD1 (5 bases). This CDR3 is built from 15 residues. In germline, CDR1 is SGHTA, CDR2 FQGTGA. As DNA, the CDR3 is TGTGCCGGCAGCTTAGGGCAGGGTCTCGCCGAGACCCAGTACTTC. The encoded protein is CAGSLGQGLAETQYF.